Each of the 18 T cell receptor beta chains below was sequenced from the same sample in a study of T cell responses to AZD1222 COVID-19 vaccine. Sequencing was performed with immunoSEQ multiplex PCR; in TCRdb, only in-frame clones are kept and a portion is missing. The repertoire holds about 170,000 clones, with approximately 90% as singletons. Source: peripheral blood, taken 28 days after the second AZD1222 dose. The receptor source for this set is an adult who received the AZD1222 COVID-19 vaccine.

This rearrangement joins TRBV12-3 or TRBV12-4 to TRBJ1-2; D might be TRBD1 (6 bases). Trimming took off 5 bases at V and 4 bases at J, with 11 bases between the two ends. This CDR3 has 13 residues. CDR3 protein: CASSLGGRYGYTF. The CDR3 coding sequence is TGTGCCAGCAGTCTGGGGGGCCGCTATGGCTACACCTTC.

The chain uses TRBV4-2 and TRBJ1-1, with a tentative D call TRBD1 (6 bases). The V gene's germline CDR1 is LGHNA and CDR2 YNFKEQ. V was pared by 1 base and J by 1 base, with 13 bases between. The CDR3 spans 16 residues. The CDR3 bases are TGTGCCAGCAGCCAAGGGAGGACAGTGACGAACACTGAAGCTTTCTTT. Its translation is CASSQGRTVTNTEAFF.

The rearrangement links TRBV27 to TRBJ2-1, with D hard to call. The CDR3 totals 13 residues. Germline-derived CDR1 and CDR2 are MNHEY and SMNVEV (reference sequence). V dropped 5 bases and J dropped 4 bases, with 9 bases sitting between them. The CDR3 coding sequence is TGTGCCAGCAGTCCCTCGCCATACAATGAGCAGTTCTTC. This translates into CASSPSPYNEQFF.

The gene calls are TRBV12-5 and TRBJ1-5; D remains unclear. This CDR3 comprises 12 residues. Germline CDR1 and CDR2: LGHNT and FRNRAP. V was clipped by 5 bases and J by 9 bases, with 11 bases between them. This CDR3 reads CASGAGMGPQHF. In DNA, the CDR3 is TGTGCTAGTGGTGCCGGCATGGGGCCCCAGCATTTT.

In its sample, this clone was seen once. The chain is built from TRBV6-1 and TRBJ2-4, with 11 bases that match TRBD1. CDR1 and CDR2 from the germline V gene are MNHNS and SASEGT. The CDR3 spans 16 residues. V was clipped by 2 bases and J by 9 bases; unmatched bases: 9. The CDR3 reads CASSERIGTGGFIQYF. The CDR3 DNA sequence: TGTGCCAGCAGTGAACGGATCGGGACAGGGGGATTCATTCAGTACTTC.

The gene calls are TRBV2 and TRBJ1-2; unclear D gene. Germline V gene data show CDR1 as SNHLY and CDR2 as FYNNEI. CDR3 size: 15 residues. V lost 5 bases and J 2 bases, leaving 15 bases between the germline ends. CDR3 region: CASSLTWTVNYGYTF. The CDR3 bases are TGTGCCAGCAGTCTTACTTGGACCGTGAACTATGGCTACACCTTC.

The CDR3: CASSYSGPGNQPQHF. The CDR3 DNA sequence: TGTGCCAGCAGTTACTCGGGCCCCGGGAATCAGCCCCAGCATTTT. The chain joins TRBV6-5 to TRBJ1-5; D uncertain. The germline V and J ends were trimmed by 0 bases and 4 bases, with 10 bases remaining between them. The CDR3 spans 15 residues. Looked up from germline, CDR1 is MNHEY and CDR2 is SVGAGI.

The chain joins TRBV6-1 to TRBJ1-4, with 7 bases identical to TRBD1. Germline V gives CDR1 MNHNS, CDR2 SASEGT. With 0 bases clipped from V and 8 bases from J, the junction kept 6 bases outside the gene matches. The CDR3 length is 15 residues. CDR3 amino acids: CASSEAGAGGEKLFF. DNA of the CDR3: TGTGCCAGCAGTGAAGCAGGAGCAGGGGGGGAAAAACTGTTTTTT.

This sequence joins TRBV27 and TRBJ2-5; unclear D gene. Trimming stripped 2 bases from V and 2 bases from J, with 15 bases between. The CDR3 spans 16 residues. Germline loops: CDR1 MNHEY, CDR2 SMNVEV (reference sequence). The CDR3 region is CASSLRRPPMQETQYF. CDR3 coding DNA: TGTGCCAGCAGTTTAAGGAGACCTCCAATGCAAGAGACCCAGTACTTC.

The chain couples TRBV5-4 to TRBJ2-2; D may be TRBD2 (7 bases). In germline, CDR1 is SGHNT, CDR2 YYREEE (reference sequence). Between the trimmed V and J ends, which lost 0 bases and 4 bases, there was a span of 13 bases. This CDR3 comprises 16 residues. For the CDR3, the DNA is TGTGCCAGCAGCTTGGGGGGGGGCCGCGGCACCGGGGAGCTGTTTTTT. This translates into CASSLGGGRGTGELFF.

This clone was counted only a few times. The CDR3 protein is CASSLDGSGGYEQYF. The CDR3 nucleotides read TGCGCCAGCAGCTTGGATGGTAGCGGGGGTTACGAGCAGTACTTC. The V call is TRBV5-1, the J call TRBJ2-7, with 9 bases fitting TRBD2. The CDR3 consists of 15 residues. Losses at the gene ends were 0 bases for V and 4 bases for J; bases not matched to a gene: 5. Germline V gives CDR1 SGHRS, CDR2 YFSETQ.

The gene calls are TRBV6-2 or TRBV6-3 and TRBJ1-5; D ambiguous. Trimming removed 5 bases from V and 7 bases from J, with 9 bases in between. The CDR3 has 12 residues. CDR1 is MNHEY, CDR2 SVGEGT, per germline. This chain's CDR3 is CASSNGVQPQHF. The CDR3 bases are TGTGCCAGCAGTAATGGTGTGCAGCCCCAGCATTTT.

This chain links TRBV14 with TRBJ2-7, with D possibly TRBD1 on 6 matching bases. V was pared by 4 bases and J by 1 base, with 17 bases between. CDR3 size: 16 residues. CDR1 is SGHDN and CDR2 is FVKESK in the germline V gene. CDR3 coding DNA: TGTGCCAGCAGCCCCCCAGGGTGGACAGAGTCCTACGAGCAGTACTTC. Protein product: CASSPPGWTESYEQYF.

The chain couples TRBV7-8 to TRBJ1-5; D possibly corresponds to TRBD1 (5 bases). The CDR3 has 16 residues. Trimming left V 4 bases short and J 4 bases short, with 17 bases between. The germline V gene encodes CDR1 SGHVS and CDR2 FQNEAQ. As DNA, the CDR3 is TGTGCCAGCAGCTCCTCCAGGGTCTTCGCGAATCAGCCCCAGCATTTT. Translation gives CASSSSRVFANQPQHF. The variable domain in full, with the rest retrieved from reference TRBV7-8 and TRBJ1-5, is GAGVSQSPRYKVAKRGQDVALRCDPISGHVSLFWYQQALGQGPEFLTYFQNEAQLDKSGLPSDRFFAERPEGSVSTLKIQRTQQEDSAVYLCASSSSRVFANQPQHFGDGTRLSIL.

The CDR3 reads CASQGVFSGAAFF. The DNA for the CDR3 is TGTGCCAGCCAAGGCGTTTTTTCAGGGGCGGCTTTCTTT. The V call is TRBV12-3 or TRBV12-4, the J call TRBJ1-1, with a tentative D call TRBD1 (6 bases). There are 13 residues in the CDR3. Trimming shortened V by 8 bases and J by 11 bases, and 21 bases separated the two germline ends.

The table lists this clone with a few counts. This chain links TRBV7-2 with TRBJ2-7; 11 nucleotides agree with TRBD1. Looked up from germline, CDR1 is SGHTA and CDR2 is FQGNSA. The CDR3 has 15 amino acids. The trim removed 1 base at V and 6 bases at J, leaving 5 bases unmatched. CDR3 bases: TGTGCCAGCAGCTTAGGGGGGACAGGGGGTCGCGAGCAGTACTTC. Encoded protein: CASSLGGTGGREQYF.

This chain uses TRBV19 with TRBJ2-5; 10 nucleotides align to TRBD1. This CDR3 comprises 15 residues. V was pared by 5 bases and J by 7 bases, with 10 bases of the junction left unmatched. Germline-derived CDR1 and CDR2 are LNHDA and SQIVND (reference sequence). The CDR3, as DNA: TGTGCCAGTAGTTCCGACAGGGGGCTCTTAGGGACCCAGTACTTC. As protein: CASSSDRGLLGTQYF.

The genes are TRBV3-1 (or the pseudogene TRBV3-2) and TRBJ2-5; 7 bases map to TRBD2. Germline CDR1 reads LGHDT; CDR2 reads YNNKEL (reference sequence). Trimming removed 8 bases from V and 1 base from J; junction bases left unmatched: 1. This CDR3 is built from 12 residues. The CDR3 protein is CASGGGQETQYF. CDR3 in DNA: TGTGCCAGCGGGGGGGGCCAAGAGACCCAGTACTTC.